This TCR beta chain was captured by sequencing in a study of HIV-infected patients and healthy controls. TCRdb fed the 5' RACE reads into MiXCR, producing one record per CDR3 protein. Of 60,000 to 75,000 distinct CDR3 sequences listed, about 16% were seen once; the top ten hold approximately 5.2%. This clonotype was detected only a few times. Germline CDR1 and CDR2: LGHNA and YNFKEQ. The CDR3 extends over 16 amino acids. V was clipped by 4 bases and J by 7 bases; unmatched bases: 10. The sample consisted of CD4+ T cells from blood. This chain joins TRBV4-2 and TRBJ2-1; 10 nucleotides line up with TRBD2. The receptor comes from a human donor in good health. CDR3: CASSLTGTSDLNEQFF. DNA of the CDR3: TGTGCCAGCAGCCTAACCGGGACTAGCGATTTGAATGAGCAGTTCTTC.